This T cell receptor beta chain was documented in a study of early T cells in non-severe SARS-CoV-2 infection. On the study more broadly: Sequencing of unsorted whole blood was done on bulk RNA, leaving chains unpaired. Points from the study as a whole: Private and CD4 specificities were missed by VDJdb matching, skewed to anti-spike CD8.

This CDR3 has 14 residues. The V gene's germline CDR1 is LNHNV and CDR2 YYDKDF (reference sequence). Trimming took off 1 base at V and 6 bases at J, with 11 bases between the two ends. Each single cDNA molecule received a unique molecular identifier. One entry per CDR3 protein results from TCRdb running MiXCR on the 5' RACE reads. The profile covers tens of thousands of distinct CDR3 sequences, with about 5.5% appearing a single time and more than 3.5% taken by the ten largest. This clonotype was seen at least ten times. What it binds is unknown. The clonotype originates from an adult who was a healthcare worker with PCR-confirmed SARS-CoV-2 infection or an uninfected control (not recorded which). The sample was whole blood, taken at baseline. This chain links TRBV15 with TRBJ2-3, with no clear D. The CDR3 protein is CATSRVGGRDTQYF. CDR3 coding DNA: TGTGCCACCAGCAGAGTCGGCGGTCGGGATACGCAGTATTTT.